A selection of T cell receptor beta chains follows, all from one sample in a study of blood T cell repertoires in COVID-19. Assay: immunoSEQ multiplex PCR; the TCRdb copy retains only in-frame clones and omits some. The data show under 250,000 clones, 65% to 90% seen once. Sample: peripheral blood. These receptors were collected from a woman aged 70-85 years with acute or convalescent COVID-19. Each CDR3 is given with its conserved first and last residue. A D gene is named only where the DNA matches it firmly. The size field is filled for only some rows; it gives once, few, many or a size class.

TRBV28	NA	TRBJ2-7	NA	TGTGCCAGCAAGAGGGGGACGGGTCCCTACGAGCAGTACTTC	CASKRGTGPYEQYF
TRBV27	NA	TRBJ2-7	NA	TGTGCCAGCAGTTTCCAGACACTTCCCTACGAGCAGTACTTC	CASSFQTLPYEQYF
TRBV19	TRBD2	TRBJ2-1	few	TGTGCCAGTGGCACTTTAGCGGGGGGCTACAATGAGCAGTTCTTC	CASGTLAGGYNEQFF
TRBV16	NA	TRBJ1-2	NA	TGTGCCAGCAGCCAGTTCGATGGCTACACCTTC	CASSQFDGYTF
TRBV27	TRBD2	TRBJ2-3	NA	TGTGCCAGCAGCTTAGCGGGGGTAAGCACAGATACGCAGTATTTT	CASSLAGVSTDTQYF
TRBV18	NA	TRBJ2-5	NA	TGTGCCAGCTCACCCCTGGGAGTCGGGGGGACCCAGTACTTC	CASSPLGVGGTQYF
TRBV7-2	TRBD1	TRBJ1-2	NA	TGTGCCAGCAGCTTACAGGGACAGGGGGGCTACACCTTC	CASSLQGQGGYTF
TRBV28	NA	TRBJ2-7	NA	TGTGCCAGCAGTATCCAGTACGAGCAGTACTTC	CASSIQYEQYF
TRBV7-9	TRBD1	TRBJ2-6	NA	TGTGCCAGCAGCCTCACAGGGGGCGGATCTGGGGCCAACGTCCTGACTTTC	CASSLTGGGSGANVLTF
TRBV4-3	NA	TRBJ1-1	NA	TGCGCCAGCAGCCTCTCGAGGTTGGGCACTGAAGCTTTCTTT	CASSLSRLGTEAFF
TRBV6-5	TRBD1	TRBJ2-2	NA	TGTGCCAGCAGACGACAGGGGCTAGACACCGGGGAGCTGTTTTTT	CASRRQGLDTGELFF
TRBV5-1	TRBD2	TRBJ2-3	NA	TGCGCCAGCAGCTGGACGACTAGCGGGGGAGGCACAGATACGCAGTATTTT	CASSWTTSGGGTDTQYF
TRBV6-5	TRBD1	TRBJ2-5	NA	TGTGCCAGCAGGGAGACAGGGAATTATGAGACCCAGTACTTC	CASRETGNYETQYF
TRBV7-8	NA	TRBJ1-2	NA	TGTGCCAGCAGCTTAGGGTACAGGGCTAACTATGGCTACACCTTC	CASSLGYRANYGYTF
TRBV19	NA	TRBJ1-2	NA	TGTGCCAGTAGTAGAGGACAGCAAGACTATGGCTACACCTTC	CASSRGQQDYGYTF
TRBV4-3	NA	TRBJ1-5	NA	TGCGCCAGCAGCCAAGATTTAGGCAATCAGCCCCAGCATTTT	CASSQDLGNQPQHF
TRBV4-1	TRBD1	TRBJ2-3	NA	TGCGCCAGCAGCCACAGCTCAGGGGGACCGTCGGGAGATACGCAGTATTTT	CASSHSSGGPSGDTQYF
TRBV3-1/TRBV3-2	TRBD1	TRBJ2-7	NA	TGTGCCAGCAGCCAAGGGGGACAGGGCCACGAGCAGTACTTC	CASSQGGQGHEQYF
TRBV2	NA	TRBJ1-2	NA	TGTGCCAGCAGTGAAGCGCTTCGGGGGAACTATGGCTACACCTTC	CASSEALRGNYGYTF
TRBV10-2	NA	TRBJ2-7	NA	TGCGCCAGCAGGGGGGACATCAGCTCCTACGAGCAGTACTTC	CASRGDISSYEQYF
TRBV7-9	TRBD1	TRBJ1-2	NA	TGTGCCAGCAGCTCCCAAACAGGGGGCGGGGGCTACACCTTC	CASSSQTGGGGYTF
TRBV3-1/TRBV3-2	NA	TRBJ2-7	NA	TGTGCCAGCAGCCCTTCGGCCGGGAAAACCTACGAGCAGTACTTC	CASSPSAGKTYEQYF
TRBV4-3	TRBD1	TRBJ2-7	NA	TGCGCCAGCAGCCAAGATGCCCAGGGGGCTATCGAGCAGTACTTC	CASSQDAQGAIEQYF
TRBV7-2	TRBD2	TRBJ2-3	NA	TGTGCCAGCAGCTTAGCGAGAGCAGGGAGGGCAGATACGCAGTATTTT	CASSLARAGRADTQYF
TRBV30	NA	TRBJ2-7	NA	TGTGCCCTGGAAGGACTTCTCTACGAGCAGTACTTC	CALEGLLYEQYF
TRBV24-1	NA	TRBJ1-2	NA	TGTGCCACCAGTGACCCGACCCTAGACAGACTCTACACCTTC	CATSDPTLDRLYTF
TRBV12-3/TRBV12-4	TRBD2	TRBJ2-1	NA	TGTGCCAGCAGTCTTAGCGGGGGGGAGCAGTTCTTC	CASSLSGGEQFF
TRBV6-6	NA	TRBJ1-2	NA	TGTGCCAGCAGGAACGGAGGGGCAGGTGGCTACACCTTC	CASRNGGAGGYTF
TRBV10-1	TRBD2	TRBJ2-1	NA	TGCGCCAGCAGTGAGGTTGTAGCGGGGGAATCCTACAATGAGCAGTTCTTC	CASSEVVAGESYNEQFF
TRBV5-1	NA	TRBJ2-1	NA	TGCGCCAGCAGCTCCAGGGTGGGGAAGGACAATGAGCAGTTCTTC	CASSSRVGKDNEQFF
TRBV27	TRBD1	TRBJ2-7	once	TGTGCCAGCAGTTTATCGGCAGGGGGCTACGAGCAGTACTTC	CASSLSAGGYEQYF
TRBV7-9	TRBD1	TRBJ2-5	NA	TGTGCCAGCAGCTCGTTGGGGACAGGGGGCGGTGAGACCCAGTACTTC	CASSSLGTGGGETQYF
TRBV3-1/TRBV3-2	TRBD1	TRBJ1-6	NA	TGTGCCAGCCGGGACAGGGATTGGGCCTCCAATTCACCCCTCCACTTT	CASRDRDWASNSPLHF
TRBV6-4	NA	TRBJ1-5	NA	TGTGCCAGCAGTTCAGGGGCGCAGCAGCCCCAGCATTTT	CASSSGAQQPQHF
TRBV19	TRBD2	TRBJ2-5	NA	TGTGCCAGTAGTGCAGCCAGCGGGGACGAGAACTTC	CASSAASGDENF
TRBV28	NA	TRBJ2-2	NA	TGTGCCAGCAGCTTTCCCGCCGGGGAGCTGTTTTTT	CASSFPAGELFF
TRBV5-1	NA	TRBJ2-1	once	TGCGCCAGCAGCTTGTCCGGGGGTGGCTCCTACAATGAGCAGTTCTTC	CASSLSGGGSYNEQFF
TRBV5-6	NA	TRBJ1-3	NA	TGTGCCAGCAGCTTGGCCCCAGGCTCTGGAAACACCATATATTTT	CASSLAPGSGNTIYF
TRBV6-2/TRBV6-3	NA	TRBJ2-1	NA	TGTGCCAGCAGTTACACCTACTACAATGAGCAGTTCTTC	CASSYTYYNEQFF
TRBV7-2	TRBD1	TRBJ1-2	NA	TGTGCCAGCAGCTCACTCTGGACAGGGGGGAACTATGGCTACACCTTC	CASSSLWTGGNYGYTF
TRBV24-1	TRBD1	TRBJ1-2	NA	TGTGCCACCAGTGGCCCCGGGACAGGGAACGCTAACTATGGCTACACCTTC	CATSGPGTGNANYGYTF
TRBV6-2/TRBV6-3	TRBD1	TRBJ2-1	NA	TGTGCCAGCAGTTACCTTGTCTCGGACAGGGTAAGATCGGAGAATGAGCAGTTCTTC	CASSYLVSDRVRSENEQFF
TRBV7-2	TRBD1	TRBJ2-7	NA	TGTGCCAGCAGCCAAACGTGGACAGGGGGCTACGAGCAGTACTTC	CASSQTWTGGYEQYF
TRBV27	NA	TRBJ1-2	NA	TGTGCCAGCAGTTTTGAGGGCTTCCATGGCTACACCTTC	CASSFEGFHGYTF
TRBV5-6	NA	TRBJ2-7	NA	TGTGCCAGCAGCACGGACAAATACGAGCAGTACTTC	CASSTDKYEQYF
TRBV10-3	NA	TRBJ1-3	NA	TGTGCCATCAGTGAGCCAGGAGGATTCAGCTCTGGAAACACCATATATTTT	CAISEPGGFSSGNTIYF
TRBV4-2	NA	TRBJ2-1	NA	TGTGCCAGCAGCCAAGAAGTATCAGATGAGCAGTTCTTC	CASSQEVSDEQFF
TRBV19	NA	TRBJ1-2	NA	TGTGCCAGTATTACTCCGGGACACCGAGGATATGGCTACACCTTC	CASITPGHRGYGYTF
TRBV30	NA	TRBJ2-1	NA	TGTGCCTGGAGTGTAGGAAGCGGTGGGCTGTCCAATGAGCAGTTCTTC	CAWSVGSGGLSNEQFF
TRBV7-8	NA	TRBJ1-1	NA	TGTGCCAGCAGCCCACTAACAGGGAACACTGAAGCTTTCTTT	CASSPLTGNTEAFF
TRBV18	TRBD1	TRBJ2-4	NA	TGTGCCAGCTCATCCGACAGGGGGATAAACATTCAGTACTTC	CASSSDRGINIQYF
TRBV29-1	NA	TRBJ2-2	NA	TGCAGCGCCGAAACTGTCTATAAGAACACCGGGGAGCTGTTTTTT	CSAETVYKNTGELFF
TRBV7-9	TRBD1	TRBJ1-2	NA	TGTGCCAGCCCAACTGCGGGACAGGGGAACGGCTACACCTTC	CASPTAGQGNGYTF
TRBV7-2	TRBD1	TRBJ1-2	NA	TGTGCCAGCAGCTCTCACAGGGGGCTCTATGGCTACACCTTC	CASSSHRGLYGYTF
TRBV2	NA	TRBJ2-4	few	TGTGCCAGCAGAACTCTAAAAAACATTCAGTACTTC	CASRTLKNIQYF
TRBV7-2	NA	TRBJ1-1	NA	TGTGCCAGCAGGCCACAGGCGAACACTGAAGCTTTCTTT	CASRPQANTEAFF
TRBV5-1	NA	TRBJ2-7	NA	TGCGCCAGCAGCTTGTCGGGGTTGTCCTACGAGCAGTACTTC	CASSLSGLSYEQYF